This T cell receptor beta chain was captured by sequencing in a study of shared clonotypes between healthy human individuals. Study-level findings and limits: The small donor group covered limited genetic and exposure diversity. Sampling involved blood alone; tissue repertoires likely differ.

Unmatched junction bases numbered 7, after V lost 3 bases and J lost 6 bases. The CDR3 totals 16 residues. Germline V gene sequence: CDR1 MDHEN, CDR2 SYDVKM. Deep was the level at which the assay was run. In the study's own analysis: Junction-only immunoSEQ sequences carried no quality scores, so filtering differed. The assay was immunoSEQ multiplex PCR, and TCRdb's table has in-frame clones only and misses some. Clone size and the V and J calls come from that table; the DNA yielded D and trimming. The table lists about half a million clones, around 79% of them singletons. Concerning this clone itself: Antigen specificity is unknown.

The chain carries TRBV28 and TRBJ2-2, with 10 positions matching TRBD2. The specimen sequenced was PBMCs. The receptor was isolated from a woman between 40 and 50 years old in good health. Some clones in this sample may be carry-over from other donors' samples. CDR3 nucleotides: TGTGCCAGCAGTTTTGCTAGCGGGAGAGGGGCCGGGGAGCTGTTTTTT. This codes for CASSFASGRGAGELFF.